This T cell receptor beta chain comes out of a study of blood T cell repertoires in COVID-19. Turning to the study itself: Sources were T cells, B-cell-depleted T cells, or PBMCs; the material itself was cDNA or gDNA.

Per the original methods: Reference gene primer amplification gave nucleated cell count estimates. Clones were read by immunoSEQ multiplex PCR, and TCRdb kept only the in-frame ones, dropping some. The V and J calls and clone size come from that table; D and trimming were worked out from the DNA. Among over 450,000 clones listed, 85% to 90% were seen once. This clone was observed a few times. The CDR3 length is 15 residues. The V end lost 0 bases, the J end lost 1 base, and 10 bases lay between the germline ends. The germline V gene encodes CDR1 SGHKS and CDR2 YYEKEE (reference sequence). Seattle researchers signed up patients amid active infection and tracked them longitudinally.

The sequence came from a woman aged 45-59 years with COVID-19, enrolled during active disease. The chain joins TRBV5-5 to TRBJ1-2, with D perhaps TRBD1 (5 bases). Material for sequencing was peripheral blood. The CDR3 sequence: CASSLGGAYNYGYTF. The CDR3 DNA sequence: TGTGCCAGCAGCTTGGGCGGGGCGTATAACTATGGCTACACCTTC.